The entry that follows covers one T cell receptor beta chain sequence. The length of the CDR3 is 14 residues. Trimming cost V 6 bases and J 5 bases, with 17 bases left between them. Germline-derived CDR1 and CDR2 are SNHLY and FYNNEI. Clones were read by immunoSEQ multiplex PCR, and TCRdb kept only the in-frame ones, dropping some. The profile shows roughly 520,000 clones, over 75% of them singletons. The data derive from a study of blood T cell repertoires in COVID-19. Study-level information: The cDNA or gDNA used as material had been derived from T cells, B-cell-depleted T cells, or PBMCs.

The sequenced sample consisted of PBMCs or T cells enriched from blood (not recorded which). This receptor was taken from a woman between 40 and 50 years old who had recovered from COVID-19. The V gene is TRBV2, the J gene TRBJ2-7; D might be TRBD2 (6 bases). The CDR3 DNA is TGTGCCAGCAGCGGGGGATCGGGGGTGCACGAGCAGTACTTC. Translated: CASSGGSGVHEQYF.